The 23 T cell receptor beta chains reported below all come from one sample, sequenced in a study of blood T cell repertoires in COVID-19. The repertoire was sequenced with immunoSEQ multiplex PCR; TCRdb's copy has only in-frame clones and lacks some. Of some 150,000 clones in the sample, around 86% were seen once. Input material: peripheral blood. These receptors came from a man in his fifties or sixties who had recovered from COVID-19.

The chain carries TRBV6-5 and TRBJ2-2, with TRBD1 matching over 8 bases. This CDR3 spans 15 amino acids. Germline CDR1 is MNHEY and CDR2 is SVGAGI. The junction had 5 bases not matched to a gene; V was cut back by 5 bases and J by 3 bases. Written as DNA, the CDR3 is TGTGCCAGCAGTAGACAGGGGAGGCACACCGGGGAGCTGTTTTTT. Amino acids: CASSRQGRHTGELFF.

As regards this clone: A far larger clone is off by one base, so a read error is likely. V and J are TRBV5-6 and TRBJ2-7, with 9 nucleotides matching TRBD1. The ends lost 3 bases at V and 1 base at J; junction bases unmatched: 2. The CDR3 spans 14 residues. Germline V lookup: CDR1 SGHDT, CDR2 YYEEEE. The CDR3 protein is CASSYGTGSYEQYF. Written as DNA, the CDR3 is TGTGCCAGCAGCTACGGGACAGGGTCCTACGAGCAGTACTTC.

The chain combines TRBV10-2 with TRBJ1-3; maybe TRBD1 (6 bases). From germline, CDR1 is WSHSY and CDR2 SAAADI. The V and J ends lost 5 bases and 0 bases respectively, with 11 bases between them. This CDR3 region has 15 residues. DNA for the CDR3: TGCGCCAGCAGTACGGGACATAGCTCTGGAAACACCATATATTTT. This translates into CASSTGHSSGNTIYF.

The rearrangement uses TRBV7-2 and TRBJ1-5, with D hard to call. The germline V gene has CDR1 SGHTA and CDR2 FQGNSA. The CDR3 sequence is 14 residues long. Trimming cost V 2 bases and J 10 bases, with 15 bases left between them. CDR3 nucleotides: TGTGCCAGCAGCTTAACACAGACCTACTTCCCCCAGCATTTT. Amino acids: CASSLTQTYFPQHF.

The rearrangement uses TRBV23-1 and TRBJ2-5; 10 nucleotides line up with TRBD1. TRBV23-1 is flagged as an ORF with uncertain function. This CDR3 has 17 residues. With V trimmed by 6 bases and J by 5 bases, 15 bases remained unmatched. CDR3 residues: CASRSPRRQGARETQYF. The CDR3, as DNA: TGCGCCAGCAGATCTCCACGTCGACAGGGGGCGCGGGAGACCCAGTACTTC.

This rearrangement joins TRBV18 to TRBJ2-2, with 7 nucleotides matching TRBD1. Trimming at V came to 6 bases and at J to 0 bases, leaving 25 bases not matched to a gene. The CDR3 is made up of 22 amino acids. Per germline, CDR1 KGHSH and CDR2 LQKENI. DNA for the CDR3: TGTGCCAGCTCCCATGGCCCGAACAGGGGCGGCCGAAGTATTACGAACACCGGGGAGCTGTTTTTT. It translates to CASSHGPNRGGRSITNTGELFF.

The CDR3 DNA reads as TGTGCCAGCAGTCTCACACCAGGGGGCCAATCACCCCTCCACTTT. Its translation: CASSLTPGGQSPLHF. This chain links TRBV27 with TRBJ1-6; 8 bases are shared with TRBD1. CDR1 is MNHEY, CDR2 SMNVEV, per germline (reference sequence). The CDR3 consists of 15 residues. J was trimmed by 10 bases and V by 5 bases; bases with no gene match: 10.

The genes are TRBV4-2 and TRBJ2-1; 9 bases fit TRBD2. Germline trimming cut 1 base from V and 6 bases from J; bases unmatched to any gene: 4. This CDR3 comprises 15 residues. Germline values: CDR1 LGHNA, CDR2 YNFKEQ. In DNA, the CDR3 is TGTGCCAGCAGCCAAGCATATAGCGGGGGCAATGAGCAGTTCTTC. Amino acids: CASSQAYSGGNEQFF.

This sequence joins TRBV6-5 and TRBJ1-2; 7 bases map to TRBD1. The trim removed 6 bases at V and 0 bases at J, leaving 4 bases unmatched. CDR3 size: 14 residues. Germline V gives CDR1 MNHEY, CDR2 SVGAGI. In nucleotides, the CDR3 is TGTGCCAGCAGGGGGACAGAAACTAACTATGGCTACACCTTC. Protein product: CASRGTETNYGYTF.

The chain carries TRBV7-6 and TRBJ2-1, with 9 positions matching TRBD2. From germline, CDR1 is SGHVS and CDR2 FNYEAQ. This CDR3 is 16 amino acids long. The junction had 12 bases not matched to a gene; V was cut back by 5 bases and J by 7 bases. The CDR3 DNA follows: TGTGCCAGCAGCGCACCGGCGGGGGGGTCCTCAAATGAGCAGTTCTTC. Its translation is CASSAPAGGSSNEQFF.

This chain uses TRBV6-2 or TRBV6-3 with TRBJ1-5; TRBD1 matches at 9 bases. V shed 4 bases, J shed 6 bases, and the junction held 4 bases outside the gene matches. CDR3 length: 14 amino acids. CDR1 and CDR2 (germline): MNHEY, SVGEGT. The CDR3 nucleotides read TGTGCCAGCAGTTCGGGACAGGGCGGTCAGCCCCAGCATTTT. It codes for CASSSGQGGQPQHF.

This clone was detected only once. This chain connects TRBV7-9 to TRBJ2-7; tentative D call: TRBD1 (7 bases). V was shortened by 5 bases and J by 2 bases, with 19 bases between the two germline ends. The germline V gene has CDR1 SEHNR and CDR2 FQNEAQ (reference sequence). This CDR3 spans 16 amino acids. The CDR3 nucleotides are TGTGCCAGCAGCCCAGCCCCGGGACAGCGGGCCTACGAGCAGTACTTC. This encodes CASSPAPGQRAYEQYF.

The chain carries TRBV6-5 and TRBJ1-2; D is perhaps TRBD1 (6 bases). Germline V gene data show CDR1 as MNHEY and CDR2 as SVGAGI. The CDR3 extends over 16 amino acids. Trimming left V 2 bases short and J 0 bases short, with 13 bases between. CDR3 bases: TGTGCCAGCAGTTACCACCAGGGGTATCCTAACTATGGCTACACCTTC. Encoded protein: CASSYHQGYPNYGYTF.

The chain couples TRBV5-6 to TRBJ2-3; D uncertain. Germline CDR1 is SGHDT and CDR2 is YYEEEE. Trimming took 0 bases from V and 0 from J, leaving 8 bases between them. CDR3 length: 15 amino acids. This chain's CDR3 is CASSLGRTSTDTQYF. The CDR3 DNA reads as TGTGCCAGCAGCTTGGGTAGAACTAGCACAGATACGCAGTATTTT.

The count of this clone is one. CDR3 residues: CASSQWARGTEAFF. The DNA for the CDR3 is TGCGCCAGCAGCCAATGGGCCAGGGGGACTGAAGCTTTCTTT. The V gene is TRBV4-1, the J gene TRBJ1-1; TRBD1 matches 7 bases. V shed 2 bases, J shed 5 bases, and the junction held 5 bases outside the gene matches. This CDR3 has 14 amino acids. The germline gives CDR1 MGHRA, CDR2 YSYEKL.

The CDR3 DNA reads TGTGCCAGCAGCTTTCCCTTAGCGGGGGGGAAAGATGAGCAGTTCTTC. Translation: CASSFPLAGGKDEQFF. The chain links TRBV11-2 to TRBJ2-1, with 11 bases lining up with TRBD2. The V gene end was trimmed by 3 bases and the J gene end by 8 bases; junction bases not matched to a gene: 9. The length of the CDR3 is 16 residues. Germline V CDR1 and CDR2: SGHAT, FQNNGV.

On this clone itself: The junction departs from the called germline gene at one end, perhaps through a read error. The rearrangement joins TRBV4-1 to TRBJ1-3; 9 bases agree with TRBD1. From germline, CDR1 is MGHRA and CDR2 YSYEKL. This CDR3 has 17 residues. CDR3 in amino acids: CVSSQAGDRVIGNTIYF. DNA of the CDR3: TGCGTCAGCAGCCAAGCCGGGGACAGGGTAATTGGAAACACCATATATTTT.

The CDR3 protein is CASSFIVGQELSYEQYF. Here the CDR3 DNA reads TGTGCCAGCAGCTTTATCGTTGGACAAGAACTTTCCTACGAGCAGTACTTC. The rearrangement uses TRBV7-8 and TRBJ2-7; TRBD1 is a possible D gene (5 bases). CDR3 length: 17 residues. In germline, CDR1 is SGHVS, CDR2 FQNEAQ. Trimming stripped 3 bases from V and 1 base from J, with 19 bases between.

This clone is judged medium-sized. The chain joins TRBV6-6 to TRBJ2-7; 8 nucleotides match TRBD2. This CDR3 has 14 residues. With 2 bases clipped from V and 0 bases from J, the junction kept 0 bases outside the gene matches. CDR1 is MNHNY, CDR2 SVGAGI, per germline (reference sequence). DNA for the CDR3: TGTGCCAGCAGTTACGGGACTAGCTCCTACGAGCAGTACTTC. This translates into CASSYGTSSYEQYF.

The gene calls are TRBV6-6 and TRBJ1-2, with no clear D. Trimming left V 2 bases short and J 3 bases short, with 16 bases between. This CDR3 has 16 amino acids. Germline V gene lookup returns CDR1 MNHNY and CDR2 SVGAGI (reference sequence). DNA of the CDR3: TGTGCCAGCAGTTACCTAGAGGCCCGACCCCACTATGGCTACACCTTC. Its translation: CASSYLEARPHYGYTF.

J is TRBJ2-7 and V is TRBV6-6, with D possibly TRBD2 on 6 matching bases. Germline values: CDR1 MNHNY, CDR2 SVGAGI (reference sequence). Deletions cut 2 bases from V and 10 bases from J, with 21 bases between. The CDR3 runs to 15 residues. The CDR3 spells CASSYDTGTWKDQYF. The DNA for the CDR3 is TGTGCCAGCAGTTACGATACCGGGACTTGGAAGGATCAGTACTTC.

V usage is TRBV3-1 (or the pseudogene TRBV3-2) and J usage is TRBJ1-3; a weak D match, TRBD1 (5 bases). The CDR3 sequence is 15 residues long. Per germline, CDR1 LGHDT and CDR2 YNNKEL (reference sequence). Trimming shortened V by 1 base and J by 5 bases, and 12 bases separated the two germline ends. CDR3 loop: CASSQGLDSRNTIYF. The DNA of the CDR3 is TGTGCCAGCAGCCAAGGGCTCGACAGTAGAAACACCATATATTTT.

The chain employs TRBV18 and TRBJ1-1; weak D call: TRBD1 (6 bases). CDR1 and CDR2 from the germline V gene are KGHSH and LQKENI. Trimming cost V 0 bases and J 8 bases, with 16 bases left between them. This CDR3 comprises 15 residues. The CDR3 DNA reads as TGTGCCAGCTCACCACCGGCAGGGGCGGGTTCCGAAGCTTTCTTT. This gives the protein CASSPPAGAGSEAFF.